These 5 T cell receptor beta chains were all obtained from the same sample, sequenced in a study of blood T cell repertoires in COVID-19. Generated by immunoSEQ multiplex PCR, the TCRdb table keeps only in-frame clones and is missing some. The sample has about 250,000 clones, 65% to 90% seen once. Sequenced sample: peripheral blood. The receptors originated from a woman in her 70s with acute or convalescent COVID-19.

In its sample, this clone was seen a few times. This chain connects TRBV19 to TRBJ1-3; no firm D call. Per the germline V gene, CDR1 is LNHDA and CDR2 is SQIVND (reference sequence). The CDR3 length is 16 residues. Trimming removed 8 bases from V and 0 bases from J, with 17 bases in between. CDR3 loop: CASSYAPVISGNTIYF. Here the CDR3 DNA reads TGTGCCAGTTCATACGCCCCGGTTATCTCTGGAAACACCATATATTTT.

This clone was seen only once. This rearrangement joins TRBV28 to TRBJ1-3; no clear D gene. The V gene's germline CDR1 is MDHEN and CDR2 SYDVKM. The CDR3 has 12 residues. Trimming removed 6 bases at V and 4 bases at J, with 7 bases between. Here the CDR3 DNA reads TGTGCCAGCAGGGGGAGCGGAAACACCATATATTTT. It specifies CASRGSGNTIYF.

This chain uses TRBV7-9 with TRBJ1-2; TRBD1 agrees at 7 bases. The CDR3 totals 14 residues. Unmatched junction bases numbered 5, after V lost 4 bases and J lost 3 bases. From germline, CDR1 is SEHNR and CDR2 FQNEAQ (reference sequence). The CDR3 protein is CASSSTGWDYGYTF. The CDR3 region has the DNA TGTGCCAGCAGCTCGACAGGGTGGGACTATGGCTACACCTTC.

This clone was recorded a few times. The chain is built from TRBV2 and TRBJ1-6, with 7 bases matching TRBD1. The CDR3 has 14 residues. The germline gives CDR1 SNHLY, CDR2 FYNNEI. J was trimmed by 14 bases and V by 3 bases; bases with no gene match: 10. CDR3 amino acids: CASSEVSGGEALHF. CDR3 nucleotide sequence: TGTGCCAGCAGTGAGGTCTCAGGGGGTGAAGCCCTCCACTTT.

The CDR3 region is CASSQPQGTYGYTF. The DNA of the CDR3 is TGTGCCAGCAGCCAACCACAGGGGACCTATGGCTACACCTTC. The chain joins TRBV3-1 (or the pseudogene TRBV3-2) to TRBJ1-2; TRBD1 matches at 7 bases. V dropped 2 bases and J dropped 4; count of bases not matched to a gene: 4. Per the germline V gene, CDR1 is LGHDT and CDR2 is YNNKEL (reference sequence). The CDR3 is 14 residues long.